What follows describes a single TCR beta chain. Its antigen is undetermined. These data come from a study of long-term antiretroviral therapy in people with HIV. Findings and caveats of the study: It was observed that HIV repertoires exhibited narrower CDR3 length ranges than controls. It was not possible to obtain data on ART adherence, viral resistance or therapy changes. Clones that had undergone expansion before ART dominated the repertoire at all time points.

Survey level was the resolution at which the v3.0 immunoSEQ assay ran. The method was immunoSEQ multiplex PCR; TCRdb's version includes in-frame clones alone and lacks a portion of them. Altogether around 25,000 clones are present, 85% to 95% being singletons, with the ten largest covering 2.2%. The CDR3 totals 15 residues. The J segment lost 1 base and the V segment lost 1 base, leaving 2 bases of the junction unmatched. The V gene's germline CDR1 is SGHVS and CDR2 FNYEAQ. For each donor, at least one pre-ART and at least two post-ART PBMC samples were available. The receptor was isolated from a woman in her 50s with HIV. Sequenced here: unsorted PBMCs, sampled roughly 5.1 years after starting antiretroviral therapy. The V gene is TRBV7-6, the J gene TRBJ2-7; 9 bases match TRBD1. CDR3 bases: TGTGCCAGCAGCTTAGGGGGGACAGGGTCCTACGAGCAGTACTTC. Translated: CASSLGGTGSYEQYF.